These T cell receptor beta chains were read from a single sample in a study of blood T cell repertoires in COVID-19. The protocol was immunoSEQ multiplex PCR, while the TCRdb copy is restricted to in-frame clones and leaves out a portion. The profile shows over 50,000 clones, roughly 85% of them singletons. Sample: peripheral blood. These receptors all come from a human donor in a cohort sampled during active COVID-19. Both conserved end residues are part of each CDR3. D genes are given only for firm matches. The size of a clone is reported for some rows only, either as once, few or many, or as a class for expanded clones.

TRBD1 TRBJ1-5 NA TRBV28 TGTGCCAGCAGCCAACAGGGGGCTGGACAGCCCCAGCATTTT CASSQQGAGQPQHF
NA TRBJ1-2 once TRBV9 TGTGCCAGCAGCGTAGACAGCGGCTATGGCTACACCTTC CASSVDSGYGYTF
NA TRBJ2-2 NA TRBV28 TGTGCCAGCAGTTTTAGGGGCATACGGACCGGGGAGCTGTTTTTT CASSFRGIRTGELFF
TRBD2 TRBJ2-2 NA TRBV7-3 TGTGCCAGCAGCCCTACTAGCGGGGGCCCGTGGACCGGGGAGCTGTTTTTT CASSPTSGGPWTGELFF
NA TRBJ2-7 NA TRBV19 TGTGCCAGTAGTATTAGCCAGACCTCCTACGAGCAGTACTTC CASSISQTSYEQYF
NA TRBJ2-3 NA TRBV29-1 TGCAGCGTTGAATCGGGGTCTAGCACAGATACGCAGTATTTT CSVESGSSTDTQYF
NA TRBJ1-4 NA TRBV30 TGTGCCTGGAGTGTACGAGAAAATGAAAAACTGTTTTTT CAWSVRENEKLFF
NA TRBJ2-3 NA TRBV20-1 TGCAGTGCTGGCGTGAGGGATACGCAGTATTTT CSAGVRDTQYF
TRBD2 TRBJ2-1 NA TRBV19 TGTGCCAGTAGTGTCGGAGCGGGAGGGTATAATGAGCAGTTCTTC CASSVGAGGYNEQFF
NA TRBJ2-7 NA TRBV29-1 TGCAGCGTTGGGGCAGGCTACGAGCAGTACTTC CSVGAGYEQYF
NA TRBJ2-3 NA TRBV5-6 TGTGCCAGCAGCGGAGCTAGTTTCGCAGATACGCAGTATTTT CASSGASFADTQYF
TRBD1 TRBJ1-1 NA TRBV10-2 TGCGCCAGCAGTGAGTCTGTGACAGGGACTGAAGCTTTCTTT CASSESVTGTEAFF
NA TRBJ1-4 NA TRBV15 TGTGCCACCAGCAGAGATAGGGGGGGCGGATATGAAAAACTGTTTTTT CATSRDRGGGYEKLFF
TRBD1 TRBJ1-2 few TRBV5-4 TGTGCCAGCAGCCGGACAGGGGATATAGGCTACACCTTC CASSRTGDIGYTF
TRBD1 TRBJ2-5 NA TRBV29-1 TGCAGCGTTGCTACAGGGGGACAAGAGACCCAGTACTTC CSVATGGQETQYF
TRBD1 TRBJ1-5 NA TRBV28 TGTGCCAGCAGTCTAGGGGGCAGGGCCACGTTCCATCATAGCAATCAGCCCCAGCATTTT CASSLGGRATFHHSNQPQHF
NA TRBJ1-3 once TRBV30 TGTGCCTGGAGTACAGGAAACACCATATATTTT CAWSTGNTIYF
TRBD2 TRBJ2-7 NA TRBV25-1 TGTGCCAGCAGTCCGCGGACTAGCGGGAGATGGTACGAGCAGTACTTC CASSPRTSGRWYEQYF
NA TRBJ2-1 NA TRBV5-4 TGTGCCAGCAGCTTGGGGCGGGGAGGGGGCAATGAGCAGTTCTTC CASSLGRGGGNEQFF
TRBD2 TRBJ2-3 NA TRBV2 TGTGCCAGCAGTGACGGGAGGGCATCAGATACGCAGTATTTT CASSDGRASDTQYF
NA TRBJ1-2 NA TRBV5-1 TGCGCCAGCTCCGACAGCCCTAACTATGGCTACACCTTC CASSDSPNYGYTF
TRBD2 TRBJ2-3 NA TRBV4-3 TGCGCCAGCAGCCAAGATACCCGCCTAGCGGGAGCAGATACGCAGTATTTT CASSQDTRLAGADTQYF
NA TRBJ1-1 NA TRBV19 TGTGCCAGTAGTATTAGGGGGAACACTGAAGCTTTCTTT CASSIRGNTEAFF
TRBD2 TRBJ2-1 NA TRBV5-1 TGCGCCAGCAGCTTGGGTTTAGCGGGGGGTGGCGCCCTCTCCTACAATGAGCAGTTCTTC CASSLGLAGGGALSYNEQFF
TRBD2 TRBJ2-7 NA TRBV6-2/TRBV6-3 TGTGCCAGCAGTTATCCCACCGGGGGACTAGCGCGTTACGAGCAGTACTTC CASSYPTGGLARYEQYF
NA TRBJ1-2 NA TRBV18 TGTGCCAGCTCCCCCGACCGGGACTATGGCTACACCTTC CASSPDRDYGYTF
TRBD2 TRBJ2-3 NA TRBV6-2/TRBV6-3 TGTGCCAGCAGTTACTCGTCCGGGACTAGCGTGGGCACAGATACGCAGTATTTT CASSYSSGTSVGTDTQYF
NA TRBJ1-4 NA TRBV3-1/TRBV3-2 TGTGCCAGCAGCCTATGGACAGAGTCTAATGAAAAACTGTTTTTT CASSLWTESNEKLFF
TRBD2 TRBJ2-3 NA TRBV6-6 TGTGCCAGCAGTTACTCGGGCGGGAGAAGTTCAGATACGCAGTATTTT CASSYSGGRSSDTQYF
TRBD1 TRBJ1-5 few TRBV27 TGTGCCAGCAGTTTTACTGGACAGGGTCTCAATCAGCCCCAGCATTTT CASSFTGQGLNQPQHF
NA TRBJ2-7 NA TRBV7-9 TGTGCCAGCAGCTTAGGTCTAGGCGAGCAGTACTTC CASSLGLGEQYF
TRBD1 TRBJ2-3 NA TRBV28 TGTGCCAGCAGTCCCCCCGACAGGGTGAGCACAGATACGCAGTATTTT CASSPPDRVSTDTQYF
TRBD2 TRBJ2-1 NA TRBV6-5 TGTGCCAGCAAGGCGGGAGTGGGGTACAATGAGCAGTTCTTC CASKAGVGYNEQFF
NA TRBJ1-3 once TRBV5-5 TGTGCCAGCAGCTTTGGGACAATCTCTGGAAACACCATATATTTT CASSFGTISGNTIYF
NA TRBJ1-4 NA TRBV13 TGTGCCAGCAGCTCCTACAGGTCAACTAATGAAAAACTGTTTTTT CASSSYRSTNEKLFF
NA TRBJ2-7 NA TRBV6-9 TGTGCCAGCCGTTGGTATTCGGGATACGAGCAGTACTTC CASRWYSGYEQYF
NA TRBJ1-5 NA TRBV19 TGTGCCAGTAGTATAGCGGGGGGTCTTCGCAATCAGCCCCAGCATTTT CASSIAGGLRNQPQHF
NA TRBJ1-5 NA TRBV11-1 TGTGCCACAGCGTCCCCCCATCAGCCCCAGCATTTT CATASPHQPQHF
TRBD2 TRBJ2-3 few TRBV27 TGTGCCAGCAGTTTCGGTCTAGCGGGATGGGGAGTTGAGGGCGATACGCAGTATTTT CASSFGLAGWGVEGDTQYF
NA TRBJ2-7 NA TRBV6-5 TGTGCCAGCAGAACACTAGCCTACGAGCAGTACTTC CASRTLAYEQYF
TRBD2 TRBJ2-2 NA TRBV4-2 TGTGCCAGCAGCCAGGGTTGGCGGGAGGGCCCCGGGGAGCTGTTTTTT CASSQGWREGPGELFF
TRBD1 TRBJ2-7 NA TRBV28 TGTGCCAGCAGTCCCTGGGTCCGGGGACAGGGTAGCGAGCAGTACTTC CASSPWVRGQGSEQYF
NA TRBJ2-1 NA TRBV5-1 TGCGCCAGCAGCTTGGTAACTAGCCGGAGCTCCTACAATGAGCAGTTCTTC CASSLVTSRSSYNEQFF
TRBD2 TRBJ2-7 NA TRBV3-1/TRBV3-2 TGTGCCAGCAGCCTAGGGGCTAGCGGGAGCTACGAGCAGTACTTC CASSLGASGSYEQYF
NA TRBJ2-3 few TRBV5-6 TGTGCCAGCAGCTCGGCCCCAAGGCGGAGCACAGATACGCAGTATTTT CASSSAPRRSTDTQYF
TRBD1 TRBJ1-2 NA TRBV5-1 TGCGCCAGCAGCTTGCGCCTTGGGACAGGGGGCGCGGATGGCTACACCTTC CASSLRLGTGGADGYTF
TRBD1 TRBJ1-4 NA TRBV5-1 TGCGCCAGCAGCTTGGGGTACAGGGGCCAAAATGAAAAACTGTTTTTT CASSLGYRGQNEKLFF
NA TRBJ2-7 NA TRBV6-1 TGTGCCAGCAGTGAATGGGAGGCAGCCAGAAGGTACGAGCAGTACTTC CASSEWEAARRYEQYF
TRBD2 TRBJ2-7 NA TRBV3-1/TRBV3-2 TGTGCCAGCAGCCAAGTAGGTAGCGGGCGGAGGCAGTACTTC CASSQVGSGRRQYF
TRBD1 TRBJ2-2 NA TRBV5-1 TGCGCCAGCGGCGGACAGGGGGCAGGGACCGGGGAGCTGTTTTTT CASGGQGAGTGELFF
NA TRBJ1-6 NA TRBV28 TGTGCCAGCAGCGCGGTTAATTCACCCCTCCACTTT CASSAVNSPLHF
NA TRBJ2-7 NA TRBV12-1 TGTGCCAGCAGCCCCGGGACTAGCGGCTCCTACGAGCAGTACTTC CASSPGTSGSYEQYF
TRBD1 TRBJ1-6 NA TRBV28 TGTGCCAGCAGTGGACGGGGGGACAGGGGGTCGGATTCACCCCTCCACTTT CASSGRGDRGSDSPLHF
TRBD1 TRBJ2-4 NA TRBV11-3 TGTGCCAGCAGCTTGGGAGGGACAGGGATGAAAAACATTCAGTACTTC CASSLGGTGMKNIQYF